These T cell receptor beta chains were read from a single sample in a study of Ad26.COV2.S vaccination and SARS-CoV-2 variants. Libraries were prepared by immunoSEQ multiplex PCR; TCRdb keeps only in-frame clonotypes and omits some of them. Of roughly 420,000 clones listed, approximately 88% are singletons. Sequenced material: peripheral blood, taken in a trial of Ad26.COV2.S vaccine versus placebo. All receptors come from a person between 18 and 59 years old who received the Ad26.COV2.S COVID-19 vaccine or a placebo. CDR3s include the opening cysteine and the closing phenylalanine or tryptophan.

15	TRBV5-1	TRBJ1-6	CASSLRAGDNSPLHF
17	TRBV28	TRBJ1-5	CASSSPRTGPLWRPQHF
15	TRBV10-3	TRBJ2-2	CAISESGGDTGELFF
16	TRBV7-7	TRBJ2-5	CASSPGTSGVQETQYF
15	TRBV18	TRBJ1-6	CASSPRSSYNSPLHF
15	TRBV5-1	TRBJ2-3	CASSPTSGGTDTQYF
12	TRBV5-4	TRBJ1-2	CASTTDNYGYTF
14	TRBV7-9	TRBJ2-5	CASSSSPLTETQYF
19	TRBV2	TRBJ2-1	CASSDYGRGQPSSYNEQFF
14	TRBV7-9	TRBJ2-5	CASSLTGGSETQYF
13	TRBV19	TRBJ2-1	CASRTTGGNEQFF
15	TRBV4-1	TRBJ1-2	CASSQEGINPGGYTF
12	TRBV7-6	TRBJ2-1	CASSITGDEQFF
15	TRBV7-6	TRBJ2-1	CASSLEAGAHNEQFF
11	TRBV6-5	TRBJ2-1	CASRTDNEQFF
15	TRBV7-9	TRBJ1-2	CASSLAIGRYYGYTF
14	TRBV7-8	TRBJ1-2	CASSLNPGIYGYTF
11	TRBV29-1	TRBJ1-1	CSVEVVTEAFF
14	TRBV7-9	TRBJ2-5	CASSDTGFQETQYF
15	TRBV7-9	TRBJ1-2	CASSPPGGGLYGYTF
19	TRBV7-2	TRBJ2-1	CASSSGHSGGRTSYNEQFF
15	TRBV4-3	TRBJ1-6	CASSPGDSPRSPLHF
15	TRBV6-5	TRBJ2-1	CASIRGVAWGNEQFF
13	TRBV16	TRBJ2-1	CASSPNYYNEQFF
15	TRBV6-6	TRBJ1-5	CASRIQGVPNQPQHF
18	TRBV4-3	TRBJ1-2	CASSQQEWTKQAANGYTF
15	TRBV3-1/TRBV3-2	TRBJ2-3	CASSQVGGPSDTQYF
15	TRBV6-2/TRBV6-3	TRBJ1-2	CASSPQGAINYGYTF
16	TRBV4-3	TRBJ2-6	CASSPRGGTGANVLTF
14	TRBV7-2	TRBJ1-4	CASSLDRGNEKLFF
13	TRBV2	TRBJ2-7	CASSEGHSYEQYF
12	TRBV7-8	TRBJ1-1	CASSLGTIEAFF
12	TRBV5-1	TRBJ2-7	CASSSDRDEQYF
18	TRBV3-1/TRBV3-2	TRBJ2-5	CASSQGLTSGGYQETQYF
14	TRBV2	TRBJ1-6	CASSVGVEGSPLHF